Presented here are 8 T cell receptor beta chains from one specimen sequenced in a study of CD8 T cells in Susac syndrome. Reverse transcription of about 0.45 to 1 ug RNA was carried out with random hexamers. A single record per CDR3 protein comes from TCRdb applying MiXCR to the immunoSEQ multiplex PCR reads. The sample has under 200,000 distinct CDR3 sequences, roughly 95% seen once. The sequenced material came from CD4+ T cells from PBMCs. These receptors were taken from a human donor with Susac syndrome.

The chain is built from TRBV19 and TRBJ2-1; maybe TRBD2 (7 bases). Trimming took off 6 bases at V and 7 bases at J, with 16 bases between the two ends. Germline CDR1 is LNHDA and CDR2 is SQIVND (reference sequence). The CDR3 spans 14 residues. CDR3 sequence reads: CASSRGDIANEQFF. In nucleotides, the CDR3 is TGTGCCAGTAGCCGGGGGGACATAGCTAATGAGCAGTTCTTC. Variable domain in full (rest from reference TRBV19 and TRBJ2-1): DGGITQSPKYLFRKEGQNVTLSCEQNLNHDAMYWYRQDPGQGLRLIYYSQIVNDFQKGDIAEGYSVSREKKESFPLTVTSAQKNPTAFYLCASSRGDIANEQFFGPGTRLTVL.

CDR3: CASSPEFAVSVPEAFF. The CDR3, as DNA: TGTGCCAGCAGCCCGGAGTTCGCGGTATCGGTGCCTGAAGCTTTCTTT. V gene TRBV14 combines with J gene TRBJ1-1; no reliable D call. The V gene's germline CDR1 is SGHDN and CDR2 FVKESK. The CDR3 consists of 16 residues. Trimming cost V 4 bases and J 6 bases, with 21 bases left between them.

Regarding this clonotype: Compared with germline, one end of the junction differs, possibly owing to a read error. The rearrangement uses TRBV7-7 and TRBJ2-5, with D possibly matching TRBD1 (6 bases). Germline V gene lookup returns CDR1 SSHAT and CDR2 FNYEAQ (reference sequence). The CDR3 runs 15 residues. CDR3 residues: CASSLATGLGETQYF. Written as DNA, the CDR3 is TGTGCTAGCAGCTTAGCTACAGGGTTAGGAGAGACCCAGTACTTC.

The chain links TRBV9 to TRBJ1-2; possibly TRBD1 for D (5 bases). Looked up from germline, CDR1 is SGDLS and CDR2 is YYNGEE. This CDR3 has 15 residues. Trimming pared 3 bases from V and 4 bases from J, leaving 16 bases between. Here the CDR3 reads CASSAATDSGYGYTF. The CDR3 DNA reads TGTGCCAGCAGCGCGGCCACAGACAGCGGCTATGGCTACACCTTC. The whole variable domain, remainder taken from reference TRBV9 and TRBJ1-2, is DSGVTQTPKHLITATGQRVTLRCSPRSGDLSVYWYQQSLDQGLQFLIQYYNGEERAKGNILERFSAQQFPDLHSELNLSSLELGDSALYFCASSAATDSGYGYTFGSGTRLTVV.

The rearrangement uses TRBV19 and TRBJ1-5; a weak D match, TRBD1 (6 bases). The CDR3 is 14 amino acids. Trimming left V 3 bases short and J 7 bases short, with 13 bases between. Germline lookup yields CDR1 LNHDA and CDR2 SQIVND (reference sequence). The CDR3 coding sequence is TGTGCCAGTAGTATGAGCCAGGGGAGGCAGCCCCAGCATTTT. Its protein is CASSMSQGRQPQHF. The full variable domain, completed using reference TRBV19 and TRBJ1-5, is DGGITQSPKYLFRKEGQNVTLSCEQNLNHDAMYWYRQDPGQGLRLIYYSQIVNDFQKGDIAEGYSVSREKKESFPLTVTSAQKNPTAFYLCASSMSQGRQPQHFGDGTRLSIL.

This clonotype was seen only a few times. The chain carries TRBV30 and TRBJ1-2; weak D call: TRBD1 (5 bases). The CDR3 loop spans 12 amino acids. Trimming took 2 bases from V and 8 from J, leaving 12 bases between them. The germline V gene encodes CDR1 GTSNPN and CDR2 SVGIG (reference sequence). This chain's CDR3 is CAWSFGADGYTF. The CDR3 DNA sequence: TGTGCCTGGAGTTTCGGGGCGGACGGCTACACCTTC. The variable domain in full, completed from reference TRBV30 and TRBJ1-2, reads SQTIHQWPATLVQPVGSPLSLECTVEGTSNPNLYWYRQAAGRGLQLLFYSVGIGQISSEVPQNLSASRPQDRQFILSSKKLLLSDSGFYLCAWSFGADGYTFGSGTRLTVV.

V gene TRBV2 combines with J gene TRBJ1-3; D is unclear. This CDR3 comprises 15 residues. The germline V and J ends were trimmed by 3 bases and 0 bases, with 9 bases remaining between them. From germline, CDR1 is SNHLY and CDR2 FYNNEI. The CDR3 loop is CASSEQNPSGNTIYF. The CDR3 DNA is TGTGCCAGCAGTGAGCAGAACCCCTCTGGAAACACCATATATTTT.

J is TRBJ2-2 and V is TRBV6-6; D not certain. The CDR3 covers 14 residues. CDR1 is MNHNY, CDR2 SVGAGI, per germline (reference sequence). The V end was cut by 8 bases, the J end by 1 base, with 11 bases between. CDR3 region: CASPRLMNTGELFF. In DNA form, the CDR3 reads TGTGCCAGCCCTAGGTTGATGAACACCGGGGAGCTGTTTTTT.